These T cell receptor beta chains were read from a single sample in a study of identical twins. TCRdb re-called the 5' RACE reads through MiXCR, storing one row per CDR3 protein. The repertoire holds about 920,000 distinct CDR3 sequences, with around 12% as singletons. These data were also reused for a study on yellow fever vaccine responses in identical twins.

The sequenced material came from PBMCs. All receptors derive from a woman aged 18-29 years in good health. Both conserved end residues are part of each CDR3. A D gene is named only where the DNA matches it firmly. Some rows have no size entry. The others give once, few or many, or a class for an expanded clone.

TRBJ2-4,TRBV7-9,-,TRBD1,TGTGCCAGCAGCTGGGGACAGGGGTTAGCCAAAAACATTCAGTACTTC,CASSWGQGLAKNIQYF
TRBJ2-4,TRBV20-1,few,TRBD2,TGCAGTGCTAGAGAACTAGCGGCAGGAAAAAACATTCAGTACTTC,CSARELAAGKNIQYF
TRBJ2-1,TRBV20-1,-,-,TGCAGTGCTAGACCCGTACCGGAGCAGTTCTTC,CSARPVPEQFF
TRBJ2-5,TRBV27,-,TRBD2,TGTGCCAGCAGTTTAAGCCTAGCGGGAAACCAAGAGACCCAGTACTTC,CASSLSLAGNQETQYF
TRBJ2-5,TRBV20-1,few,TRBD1,TGCAGTGCTAGAGTGGGGACAGGAAGGGAGACCCAGTACTTC,CSARVGTGRETQYF
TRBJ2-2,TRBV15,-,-,TGTGCCACCAGACCCTACGGCGGACAGACGGCGAACACCGGGGAGCTGTTTTTT,CATRPYGGQTANTGELFF
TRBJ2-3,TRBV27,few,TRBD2,TGTGCCAGCAGCGGCATGTTATTAGCGGGAGTTAGGAGCACAGATACGCAGTATTTT,CASSGMLLAGVRSTDTQYF
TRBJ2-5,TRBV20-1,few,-,TGCAGTCGTGGCGGAGAGACCCAGTACTTC,CSRGGETQYF
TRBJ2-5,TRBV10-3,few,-,TGTGCCATCAGTGGGGGGCCAAAAGTGGTGGAGACCCAGTACTTC,CAISGGPKVVETQYF
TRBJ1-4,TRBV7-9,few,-,TGTGCCAGCCACAGTCGGGGTAATGAAAAACTGTTTTTT,CASHSRGNEKLFF
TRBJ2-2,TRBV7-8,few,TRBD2,TGTGCCAGCAGCCCAACGCGGGGGATCCTGACCGGGGAGCTGTTTTTT,CASSPTRGILTGELFF
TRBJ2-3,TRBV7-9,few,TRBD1,TGTGCCAGCAGCAGCATCGGACAGGGGTTGACAGATACGCAGTATTTT,CASSSIGQGLTDTQYF
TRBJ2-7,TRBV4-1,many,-,TGCGCCAGCAGCCAAGATTGGCCCTACGAGCAGTACTTC,CASSQDWPYEQYF
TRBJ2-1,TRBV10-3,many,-,TGTGCCATCAGTCGCACAGGGTACAATGAGCAGTTCTTC,CAISRTGYNEQFF
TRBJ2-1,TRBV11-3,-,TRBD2,TGTGCCAGCAGCTTAGGTACTAGCGGGAGAGGTTTCTGGTATGAGCAGTTCTTC,CASSLGTSGRGFWYEQFF
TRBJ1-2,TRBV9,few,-,TGTGCCAGCAGTCAAGCTCAGGCTAACTATGGCTACACCTTC,CASSQAQANYGYTF
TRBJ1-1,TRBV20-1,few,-,TGCAGTGCTAGTAAAGAGGGCCTGAACACTGAAGCTTTCTTT,CSASKEGLNTEAFF
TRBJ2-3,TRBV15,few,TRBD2,TGTGCCACCAGCCCAGCGGGAGGACCCACAGATACGCAGTATTTT,CATSPAGGPTDTQYF
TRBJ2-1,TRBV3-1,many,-,TGTGCCAGCAGCACCGGTGATTTTCCTACCGGCGAGCAGTTCTTC,CASSTGDFPTGEQFF
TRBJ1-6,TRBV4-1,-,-,TGCGCCAGCAGCCAACTAGGGACCGGTAATAATTCACCCCTCCACTTT,CASSQLGTGNNSPLHF
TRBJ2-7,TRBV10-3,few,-,TGTGCCATCAGTGAGTCCGGGGTGGGGGTGTACGAGCAGTACTTC,CAISESGVGVYEQYF
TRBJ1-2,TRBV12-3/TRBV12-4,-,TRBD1,TGTGCCAGCAGTCCGAACCACGGGACAGATGGCTACACCTTC,CASSPNHGTDGYTF
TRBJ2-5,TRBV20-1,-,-,TGCAGTGCTACGGGAGAGGATTTTGGGACCCAGTACTTC,CSATGEDFGTQYF
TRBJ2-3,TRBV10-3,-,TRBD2,TGTGCCATCAGGGAGCGGGAGGGTAGCACAGATACGCAGTATTTT,CAIREREGSTDTQYF
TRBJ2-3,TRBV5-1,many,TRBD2,TGCGCCAGCAGCTTGGCCGGCGGGGGGAGCACAGATACGCAGTATTTT,CASSLAGGGSTDTQYF
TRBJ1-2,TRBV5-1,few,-,TGCGCCAGCAGCTTTACAGGGTCTGCTAACTATGGCTACACCTTC,CASSFTGSANYGYTF
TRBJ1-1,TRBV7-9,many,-,TGTGCCAGCAGCTTAGCCGACGCCACTGAAGCTTTCTTT,CASSLADATEAFF
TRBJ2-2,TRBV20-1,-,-,TGCAGTGCCCCGTGGGGGCACTACACCGGGGAGCTGTTTTTT,CSAPWGHYTGELFF
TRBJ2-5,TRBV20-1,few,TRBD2,TGCAGTGCTAGAGTTAGCGGGGGTGGTGAGACCCAGTACTTC,CSARVSGGGETQYF
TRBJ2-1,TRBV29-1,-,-,TGCAGCGTTTTTGGGAGCCCAACCTACAATGAGCAGTTCTTC,CSVFGSPTYNEQFF
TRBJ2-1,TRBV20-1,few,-,TGCAGTGCTATTTACAGGGATTCCTACAATGAGCAGTTCTTC,CSAIYRDSYNEQFF
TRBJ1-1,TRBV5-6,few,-,TGTGCCAGCAGCTTGCGACAGGTGAACACTGAAGCTTTCTTT,CASSLRQVNTEAFF
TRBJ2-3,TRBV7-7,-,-,TGTGCCAGCAGCTACCTCCCGGGGGGCCACCTGGATACGCAGTATTTT,CASSYLPGGHLDTQYF
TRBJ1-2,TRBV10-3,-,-,TGTGCCATCAGTGAGACAAGCAACTATGGCTACACCTTC,CAISETSNYGYTF
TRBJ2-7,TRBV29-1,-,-,TGCAGCGTTGTCGGCAGGGACTCCTCCTACGAGCAGTACTTC,CSVVGRDSSYEQYF
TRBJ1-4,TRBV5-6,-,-,TGTGCCAGCAGCGAATTGGGAGGGGTTCACGAAAAACTGTTTTTT,CASSELGGVHEKLFF
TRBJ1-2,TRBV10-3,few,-,TGTGCCATCAGCTTAGATCCTAGGGGGTATGGCTACACCTTC,CAISLDPRGYGYTF
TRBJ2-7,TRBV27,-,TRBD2,TGTGCCAGCAGTGGGAGCGGGAGTCTCATCTACGAGCAGTACTTC,CASSGSGSLIYEQYF
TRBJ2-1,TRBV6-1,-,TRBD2,TGTGCCAGCAGCCCCAGACTAGCGGGACAGAACTACAATGAGCAGTTCTTC,CASSPRLAGQNYNEQFF
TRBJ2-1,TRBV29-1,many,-,TGCAGCGTTGACGGGCAGGGACTTTTCCATGAGCAGTTCTTC,CSVDGQGLFHEQFF
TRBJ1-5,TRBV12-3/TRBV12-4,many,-,TGTGCCAGCAGTCCAGACGGAGCCAGGAATCAGCCCCAGCATTTT,CASSPDGARNQPQHF
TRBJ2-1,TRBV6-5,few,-,TGTGCCAGCAGTTCCCTCGGAGTGGTGGGGTTTGAGCAGTTCTTC,CASSSLGVVGFEQFF
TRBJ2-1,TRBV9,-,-,TGTGCCAGCAGCGTAGTCGGAGGGGTCTCCTACAATGAGCAGTTCTTC,CASSVVGGVSYNEQFF
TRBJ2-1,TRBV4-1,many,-,TGCGCCAGCAGCCGGGGGGTCTGGGACAATGAGCAGTTCTTC,CASSRGVWDNEQFF
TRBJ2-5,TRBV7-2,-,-,TGTGCCAGCAGCTTGTCCCACTCGACGGAGACCCAGTACTTC,CASSLSHSTETQYF
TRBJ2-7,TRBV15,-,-,TGTGCCACCAGCGGAGCGGACACGGATAACTACGAGCAGTACTTC,CATSGADTDNYEQYF
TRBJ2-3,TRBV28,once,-,TGTGCCAGCAGGCTAGAGGGAGGCACAGATACGCAGTATTTT,CASRLEGGTDTQYF
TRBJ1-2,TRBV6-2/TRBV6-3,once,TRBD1,TGTGCCAGCAGTCCAAACACAAGAGCCGGGACAGGGGGTGGGAGTGTCTATGGCTACACCTTC,CASSPNTRAGTGGGSVYGYTF
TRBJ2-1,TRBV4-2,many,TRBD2,TGTGCCAGCAGCCACCCTGGGGGTCTAGCGGGAGCGGGTGAGCAGTTCTTC,CASSHPGGLAGAGEQFF
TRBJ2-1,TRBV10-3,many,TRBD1,TGTGCCATCAGGGGGACAGGGGACGTCCCGGGCTCCTACAATGAGCAGTTCTTC,CAIRGTGDVPGSYNEQFF
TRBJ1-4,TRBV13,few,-,TGTGCCAGCAGCTATAAGGGGTCGAAAGAAAAACTGTTTTTT,CASSYKGSKEKLFF
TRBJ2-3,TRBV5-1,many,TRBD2,TGCGCCAGCAGCCACAGCGGGAATTACGCAGATACGCAGTATTTT,CASSHSGNYADTQYF
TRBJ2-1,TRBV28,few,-,TGTGCCAGCAATAGGGGGGTCTACAATGAGCAGTTCTTC,CASNRGVYNEQFF